Included here is one T cell receptor (beta chain) sequence, with context. The antigen remains unidentified. Cyclophosphamide on days +3 and +4 followed busulfan-fludarabine conditioning and a marrow graft. This table comes from immunoSEQ multiplex PCR, and its TCRdb copy is limited to in-frame clones, with some not included. The sample carries about 10,000 clones, around 84% recorded once. Trimming cost V 2 bases and J 1 base, with 11 bases left between them. Germline CDR1 is LGHNA and CDR2 is YSLEER. The CDR3 loop spans 15 amino acids. The data were obtained in a study of T cells after posttransplantation cyclophosphamide. General study points: TRB clonality was highly associated with recipient CMV seropositivity and reactivation.

The V call is TRBV4-3, the J call TRBJ1-2; D remains unclear. The sequences come from PBMCs, collected approximately 2,000 days after a stem cell transplant with posttransplant cyclophosphamide. The TCR sequence derives from a female patient aged 40-49 years who received an allogeneic stem cell transplant from a related donor, was CMV-positive, and had no GVHD. Part of the T cell pool may stem from the graft donor. The chain's CDR3 is CASSQFRNLNYGYTF. CDR3 DNA sequence: TGCGCCAGCAGCCAATTCAGAAATCTTAACTATGGCTACACCTTC.